This T cell receptor beta chain was sequenced in a study of cytomegalovirus exposure and HLA in healthy donors. Findings and limits, study-wide: Most TCR sequences were seen very rarely across donors, but some public TCRs occurred in many.

The V and J ends lost 6 bases and 5 bases respectively, with 17 bases between them. Germline V gene data show CDR1 as MDHEN and CDR2 as SYDVKM. There are 16 residues in the CDR3. Samples came from healthy bone marrow donors. Unrecorded immune exposures were likely, despite nominal health at sampling. Primers for the PCR totalled 60 Vbeta and 13 Jbeta. TCRdb's copy holds only in-frame clones and misses some; the assay was immunoSEQ multiplex PCR. Of around 100,000 clones listed, roughly 80% are singletons. Notes on this clone: What it binds is not known.

The receptor comes from a man aged 25 to 40 in good health and CMV-seropositive. The chain recombines TRBV28 with TRBJ1-6; the D gene is possibly TRBD1 (6 bases). Sample: PBMCs. This CDR3 is CASRYPGWTDNSPLHF. CDR3 bases: TGTGCCAGCAGATACCCGGGCTGGACAGATAATTCACCCCTCCACTTT.